The 9 T cell receptor beta chains below were found in one sample sequenced in a study of T cells in Graves' hyperthyroidism and ophthalmopathy (dated by TCRdb to between 2019 and 2020). The library was produced with multiplex PCR. Sequenced using an Illumina HiSeq 2000. The TCR beta CDR3 regions were amplified from the RNA transcripts. A first-round RT-PCR of the TCR CDR3 used the HTBI primer set with the Qiagen OneStep RT-PCR kit. Starting from the raw public reads, TCRdb applied fastp trimming at Q25, assembled clones with MiXCR and retained in-frame beta chains. A single entry per CDR3 protein holds the most common genes and DNA from its merged rows. The sample table contains a few hundred thousand distinct CDR3 sequences; only one count was recorded for more than 15% of them. Of the sample, roughly a quarter falls within the top ten clones. The specimen was blood. All receptors come from a woman aged 18-29 years with Graves' hyperthyroidism that later progressed to Graves' ophthalmopathy.

In its sample, this clonotype was seen many times. The chain employs TRBV28 and TRBJ2-1, with 14 bases that match TRBD2. With V trimmed by 4 bases and J by 1 base, 9 bases remained unmatched. The length of the CDR3 is 19 residues. The V gene's germline CDR1 is MDHEN and CDR2 SYDVKM. DNA for the CDR3: TGTGCCAGCAGTTCCTTGACTAGCGGGAGGGCGGGATCCTACAATGAGCAGTTCTTC. Amino acid sequence: CASSSLTSGRAGSYNEQFF.

The chain uses TRBV4-1 and TRBJ1-3, with unresolved D. The CDR3 is 14 residues long. Germline lookup yields CDR1 MGHRA and CDR2 YSYEKL. V was cut by 2 bases and J by 2 bases, with 7 bases left in between. The CDR3 is CASSQPRAGNTIYF. The CDR3, as DNA: TGCGCCAGCAGCCAACCCCGGGCTGGAAACACCATATATTTT.

This clonotype was observed many times. The chain couples TRBV5-1 to TRBJ2-3; 8 bases are a match to TRBD2. Looked up from germline, CDR1 is SGHRS and CDR2 is YFSETQ. This CDR3 has 15 residues. J lost 3 bases, V lost 6 bases, and 9 bases had no gene match. The chain's CDR3 is CASTPGLVMTDTQYF. CDR3 in DNA: TGCGCCAGCACCCCGGGACTAGTAATGACAGATACGCAGTATTTT.

This clonotype has ten or more counts. In nucleotides, the CDR3 is TGTGCCAGCAGCTTAACCGGACCCGAGCAGTACTTC. Translation gives CASSLTGPEQYF. The chain carries TRBV7-9 and TRBJ2-7, with D unclear. Germline V gene lookup returns CDR1 SEHNR and CDR2 FQNEAQ (reference sequence). Between the trimmed V and J ends, which lost 2 bases and 6 bases, there was a span of 8 bases. The CDR3 consists of 12 residues.

This clonotype was seen a handful of times. The rearrangement links TRBV7-8 to TRBJ2-7, with TRBD1 matching 9 bases. V lost 4 bases and J lost 7; bases outside the gene matches: 17. The germline CDR1 and CDR2 sequences are SGHVS and FQNEAQ. The CDR3 is 17 residues long. The CDR3 here is CASSYPRGDRDFLEQYF. The CDR3 DNA sequence: TGTGCCAGCAGCTACCCGAGAGGGGACAGGGACTTCTTGGAGCAGTACTTC.

This clonotype was found a few times. At one end, the junction sequence differs from germline, possibly due to a read error. This rearrangement joins TRBV11-2 to TRBJ1-4; TRBD1 aligns across 9 bases. The length of the CDR3 is 19 residues. CDR1 is SGHAT, CDR2 FQNNGV, per germline. DNA of the CDR3: TGTGCCAGCAGCGCAGGACAGGGGAGAGGATTTGCAACTAATGAAAACCTGTTTTTT. Protein sequence: CASSAGQGRGFATNENLFF.

This chain links TRBV5-1 with TRBJ2-3; either TRBD1 or TRBD2 may supply D (5 bases each). This CDR3 contains 14 residues. V was clipped by 4 bases and J by 3 bases, with 12 bases between them. CDR1 is SGHRS and CDR2 is YFSETQ in the germline V gene. The CDR3 region is CASSGEWGTDTQYF. CDR3 coding DNA: TGCGCCAGCAGCGGGGAGTGGGGGACAGATACGCAGTATTTT.

The table lists this clonotype with a few counts. This rearrangement joins TRBV14 to TRBJ2-3; 11 bases map to TRBD2. The germline gives CDR1 SGHDN, CDR2 FVKESK. V lost 1 base and J lost 6; bases outside the gene matches: 9. CDR3 length equals 17 residues. CDR3 sequence: CASSQGLAGRARDTQYF. In nucleotides, the CDR3 is TGTGCCAGCAGCCAAGGACTAGCGGGGCGAGCACGCGATACGCAGTATTTT.

The chain has TRBV15 and TRBJ1-5; D is perhaps TRBD1 (5 bases). CDR3 length: 15 residues. CDR1 is LNHNV, CDR2 YYDKDF, per germline (reference sequence). Trimming removed 5 bases from V and 0 bases from J, with 11 bases in between. The CDR3 DNA reads as TGTGCCACCAGCTCGGACGGACATAGCAATCAGCCCCAGCATTTT. This sequence encodes CATSSDGHSNQPQHF.